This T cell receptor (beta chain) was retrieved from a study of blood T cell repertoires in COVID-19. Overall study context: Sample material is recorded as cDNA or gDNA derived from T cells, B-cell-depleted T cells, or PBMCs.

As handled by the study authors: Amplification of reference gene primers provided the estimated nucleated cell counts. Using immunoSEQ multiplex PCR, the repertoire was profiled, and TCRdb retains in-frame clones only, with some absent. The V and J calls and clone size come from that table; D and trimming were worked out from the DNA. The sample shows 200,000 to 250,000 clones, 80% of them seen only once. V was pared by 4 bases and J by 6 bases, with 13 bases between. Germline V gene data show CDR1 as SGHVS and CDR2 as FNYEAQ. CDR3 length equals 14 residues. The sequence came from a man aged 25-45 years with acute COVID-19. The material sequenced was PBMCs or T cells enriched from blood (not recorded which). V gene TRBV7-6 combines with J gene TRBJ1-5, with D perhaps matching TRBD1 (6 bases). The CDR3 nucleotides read TGTGCCAGCAGCTCCGGGGGGGCGGGTCAGCCCCAGCATTTT. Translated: CASSSGGAGQPQHF.